One T cell receptor beta chain is described in this entry. Its antigen is undetermined. This entry is derived from a study of identical twins. Healthy Caucasian donors formed the entire cohort. TCRdb re-derived calls from the 5' RACE reads in MiXCR, one entry per CDR3 protein. The repertoire holds about 660,000 distinct CDR3 sequences, with around 8.6% as singletons. Study-level results: Modelling approaches yielded underestimates of out-of-frame TCR alpha sharing between monozygotic twins. The more abundant beta clonotypes in cord blood had fewer insertions, and memory repertoires did not show this. Twin pairs had excess sharing that was weaker in beta out-of-frame sequences.

The sample was also reused in another study, on yellow fever vaccine responses in identical twins.

This clonotype originated in a woman under 30 in good health. Sequenced input: PBMCs.

This CDR3 is CASRERGPAYEQYF. The CDR3 DNA reads TGCGCCAGCAGGGAGCGGGGACCGGCCTACGAGCAGTACTTC. This chain joins TRBV5-1 and TRBJ2-7; 7 bases are a match to TRBD2. CDR1 is SGHRS and CDR2 is YFSETQ in the germline V gene. V lost 5 bases to trimming and J lost 2 bases; unmatched junction nucleotides: 7. This CDR3 region has 14 residues.